This TCR beta chain was documented in a study of T cell responses to AZD1222 COVID-19 vaccine. General study results and limits: A mostly white British donor set with more females was recruited, and clonal diversity was possibly underestimated. Regions 160-218 and 743-854 dominated among vaccine-associated CD4 TCRs spanning spike. Baseline seropositivity characterized only a handful of AZD1222 recipients.

Profiling relied on immunoSEQ multiplex PCR, and the TCRdb table lists in-frame clones only, not all of them. The data hold 53,000 or so clones, with around 84% observed a single time. Concerning this clone: Its matching antigen is unknown.

Trimming took off 5 bases at V and 0 bases at J, with 11 bases between the two ends. The CDR3 has 14 residues. Germline V gene data show CDR1 as SEHNR and CDR2 as FQNEAQ (reference sequence). This receptor was taken from an adult in good health. This chain connects TRBV7-9 to TRBJ2-7; weak D call: TRBD2 (6 bases). The material was peripheral blood, obtained on day 0 of AZD1222 vaccination. The CDR3 DNA reads TGTGCCAGCAGCCCGGGACTGGTCTCCTACGAGCAGTACTTC. Translation: CASSPGLVSYEQYF.